The source of this T cell receptor (beta chain) is a study of blood T cell repertoires in COVID-19. Overall study context: Researchers got acute and convalescent COVID-19 samples from the United States, Italy and Spain. T cells, B-cell-depleted T cells, or PBMCs provided the cDNA or gDNA that served as material.

The CDR3 is 15 residues long. Trimming shortened V by 2 bases and J by 0 bases, and 11 bases separated the two germline ends. Germline V gene data show CDR1 as SGHTA and CDR2 as FQGTGA. Original analysis: Estimation of nucleated cell counts relied on the amplification of reference gene primers. The assay was immunoSEQ multiplex PCR, and TCRdb's table has in-frame clones only and misses some. V and J calls and clone size are those listed in that table; D and trimming were worked out from the DNA. The sample lists over 200,000 clones, about 86% occurring once. The chain recombines TRBV7-3 with TRBJ2-7, with no clear D. The TCR sequence derives from a woman between 45 and 60 years old with acute or convalescent COVID-19. Source material: peripheral blood. DNA of the CDR3: TGTGCCAGCAGCTTAGTTAACAGCCTCTCCTACGAGCAGTACTTC. This sequence encodes CASSLVNSLSYEQYF.